This T cell receptor (beta chain) was obtained from a study of OX40 agonist ivuxolimab in advanced cancers. Study-wide results and limits: Expanded clones tended on average to be more numerous among CD8+ T cells than CD4+.

Looked up from germline, CDR1 is GTSNPN and CDR2 is SVGIG (reference sequence). J was trimmed by 10 bases and V by 5 bases; bases with no gene match: 11. The CDR3 spans 12 residues. Assay: immunoSEQ multiplex PCR; the TCRdb copy retains only in-frame clones and omits some. The data show about 93,000 clones, 90% to 95% seen once. Note on this clone: Its antigen remains unidentified.

The sequences come from CD4+ or CD8+ T cells sorted from blood, collected in a trial of the OX40 agonist ivuxolimab. This chain joins TRBV30 and TRBJ2-7, with TRBD2 matching 7 bases. The clonotype comes from an adult with an advanced solid tumor such as melanoma, head and neck, liver or kidney cancer. The CDR3 DNA is TGTGCCTGGGATCTGGGGGGGGACCGACAGTACTTC. Translation gives CAWDLGGDRQYF.